The 32 T cell receptor beta chains listed next were all sequenced from one sample in a study of CD8 T cells in ankylosing spondylitis. TCRdb itself ran the 5' RACE reads through MiXCR, one entry per CDR3 protein. The sample has some 92,000 distinct CDR3 sequences; around 30% are singletons. Sequences were obtained from blood, either unsorted or a sorted T cell fraction (not recorded which). All receptors derive from a male donor with ankylosing spondylitis or in good health (not recorded which).

This clonotype has a handful of counts. This chain uses TRBV20-1 with TRBJ2-5, with a tentative D call TRBD2 (5 bases). The CDR3 is 13 residues long. CDR1 is DFQATT, CDR2 SNEGSKA, per germline (reference sequence). Trimming pared 4 bases from V and 1 base from J, leaving 10 bases between. The CDR3 DNA follows: TGCAGTGCTACCCGGGGAATCCAAGAGACCCAGTACTTC. Translating gives CSATRGIQETQYF.

The DNA for the CDR3 is TGTGCCAGCAGCCAAGGATTACAGGGGAACACTGAAGCTTTCTTT. It codes for CASSQGLQGNTEAFF. This rearrangement joins TRBV3-1 to TRBJ1-1, with a possible D match to TRBD1 (6 bases). V was pared by 1 base and J by 1 base, with 10 bases between. CDR3 size: 15 residues. CDR1 and CDR2 from the germline V gene are LGHDT and YNNKEL (reference sequence).

This clonotype was seen a few times. The chain has TRBV5-1 and TRBJ1-5, with a possible D match to TRBD1 (5 bases). V was pared by 2 bases and J by 3 bases, with 12 bases between. CDR1 is SGHRS and CDR2 is YFSETQ in the germline V gene. There are 15 residues in the CDR3. CDR3 nucleotides: TGCGCCAGCAGCTTTTATTCAGGGATCAATCAGCCCCAGCATTTT. This encodes CASSFYSGINQPQHF.

This clonotype was found a few times. The chain couples TRBV5-1 to TRBJ1-1; the D gene is possibly TRBD1 (5 bases). The length of the CDR3 is 16 residues. CDR1 is SGHRS and CDR2 is YFSETQ in the germline V gene. The germline V and J ends were trimmed by 3 bases and 4 bases, with 19 bases remaining between them. The CDR3 spells CASSSSGTPSGTEAFF. The CDR3 bases are TGCGCCAGCAGCTCGTCAGGGACGCCCTCGGGCACTGAAGCTTTCTTT. The whole variable domain, remainder taken from reference TRBV5-1 and TRBJ1-1, is KAGVTQTPRYLIKTRGQQVTLSCSPISGHRSVSWYQQTPGQGLQFLFEYFSETQRNKGNFPGRFSGRQFSNSRSEMNVSTLELGDSALYLCASSSSGTPSGTEAFFGQGTRLTVV.

This clonotype was seen many times. The chain combines TRBV20-1 with TRBJ1-6; D is unresolved. This CDR3 is built from 15 residues. V gave up 2 bases and J gave up 10 bases, with 18 bases separating them. Germline CDR1 is DFQATT and CDR2 is SNEGSKA (reference sequence). The CDR3 bases are TGCAGTGCTAGATTGGTGGGGTCGTCGGGCTCACCCCTCCACTTT. Encoded protein: CSARLVGSSGSPLHF.

V usage is TRBV19 and J usage is TRBJ2-3, with D perhaps matching TRBD1 (6 bases). Germline CDR1 and CDR2: LNHDA and SQIVND (reference sequence). This CDR3 has 14 amino acids. V was clipped by 2 bases and J by 4 bases, with 10 bases between them. CDR3 sequence (DNA): TGTGCCAGTAGTATACAGGGGCGTGCAGATACGCAGTATTTT. Its translation is CASSIQGRADTQYF.

There are a few counts of this clonotype. This chain joins TRBV29-1 and TRBJ2-3; the D gene is possibly TRBD1 (7 bases). The V end was cut by 7 bases, the J end by 7 bases, with 24 bases between. CDR3 length: 15 amino acids. The germline V gene has CDR1 SQVTM and CDR2 ANQGSEA. The CDR3 spells CSAQGGETVPNTQYF. As DNA, the CDR3 is TGCAGCGCGCAGGGGGGTGAGACTGTCCCCAATACGCAGTATTTT.

The sample holds many counts of this clonotype. This rearrangement joins TRBV6-5 to TRBJ1-6; 9 bases agree with TRBD1. CDR1 and CDR2 (germline): MNHEY, SVGAGI. V trimming: 2 bases; J trimming: 8 bases; junction bases outside the gene matches: 4. There are 15 residues in the CDR3. The CDR3 coding sequence is TGTGCCAGCAGTTACGAGGGACAGGGTTATTCACCCCTCCACTTT. Its protein product is CASSYEGQGYSPLHF.

The chain uses TRBV6-5 and TRBJ2-1, with TRBD1 matching over 9 bases. Trimming at V came to 1 base and at J to 10 bases, leaving 17 bases not matched to a gene. The CDR3 covers 18 residues. Germline V gives CDR1 MNHEY, CDR2 SVGAGI. CDR3 region: CASSYLGRGTGPFGEQFF. Written as DNA, the CDR3 is TGTGCCAGCAGTTACTTAGGGCGCGGGACAGGGCCTTTTGGGGAGCAGTTCTTC.

The rearrangement uses TRBV18 and TRBJ1-1, with 10 bases fitting TRBD1. The CDR3 is made up of 13 amino acids. Trimming at V came to 6 bases and at J to 6 bases, leaving 4 bases not matched to a gene. From germline, CDR1 is KGHSH and CDR2 LQKENI. The CDR3, as DNA: TGTGCCAGCTCTTCGGGACAGGGGTCTGAAGCTTTCTTT. It specifies CASSSGQGSEAFF. Full variable domain (missing parts from reference TRBV18 and TRBJ1-1): NAGVMQNPRHLVRRRGQEARLRCSPMKGHSHVYWYRQLPEEGLKFMVYLQKENIIDESGMPKERFSAEFPKEGPSILRIQQVVRGDSAAYFCASSSGQGSEAFFGQGTRLTVV.

Written as DNA, the CDR3 is TGTGCCAGCAGTTTGGTAACAGGGGGCCCAGATACGCAGTATTTT. Protein sequence: CASSLVTGGPDTQYF. V gene TRBV12-3 or TRBV12-4 combines with J gene TRBJ2-3; 9 bases are a match to TRBD1. With 3 bases clipped from V and 4 bases from J, the junction kept 5 bases outside the gene matches. This CDR3 has 15 residues.

This clonotype has only a few counts. The chain is built from TRBV5-4 and TRBJ2-7; maybe TRBD1 (6 bases). The CDR3 loop spans 13 amino acids. Trimming removed 4 bases at V and 0 bases at J, with 8 bases between. The V gene's germline CDR1 is SGHNT and CDR2 YYREEE (reference sequence). In DNA form, the CDR3 reads TGTGCCAGCAGCGACAGGAGCTCCTACGAGCAGTACGTC. This sequence encodes CASSDRSSYEQYV.

This clonotype has only a few counts. This rearrangement joins TRBV5-6 to TRBJ1-5; D is possibly TRBD1 (6 bases). The germline gives CDR1 SGHDT, CDR2 YYEEEE. The V end was cut by 2 bases, the J end by 5 bases, with 11 bases between. There are 14 residues in the CDR3. The CDR3 loop is CASSFSGGYQPQHF. The DNA of the CDR3 is TGTGCCAGCAGCTTCTCCGGGGGCTATCAGCCCCAGCATTTT.

The chain is built from TRBV6-1 and TRBJ2-3, with unresolved D. The V end was cut by 6 bases, the J end by 0 bases, with 16 bases between. The CDR3 consists of 16 residues. Germline V gene data show CDR1 as MNHNS and CDR2 as SASEGT. This CDR3 reads CASREQQAYSTDTQYF. For the CDR3, the DNA is TGTGCCAGCAGAGAACAGCAGGCTTATAGCACAGATACGCAGTATTTT.

V is TRBV5-6 and J is TRBJ2-5; D unresolved. The CDR3 covers 14 residues. Germline CDR1 is SGHDT and CDR2 is YYEEEE. Trimming shortened V by 0 bases and J by 4 bases, and 10 bases separated the two germline ends. The CDR3 here is CASSLASAAETQYF. Here the CDR3 DNA reads TGTGCCAGCAGCTTGGCTTCGGCGGCAGAGACCCAGTACTTC.

This chain connects TRBV7-6 to TRBJ2-2; tentatively, D is TRBD1 or TRBD2 (6 bases each). V was pared by 5 bases and J by 8 bases, with 18 bases between. CDR3 length equals 15 residues. Germline CDR1 and CDR2: SGHVS and FNYEAQ. CDR3 nucleotides: TGTGCCAGCAGCGCCGGCCCGGGGGCGGAGGGGGAGCTGTTTTTT. Its translation is CASSAGPGAEGELFF.

This clonotype came up a few times. V gene TRBV18 combines with J gene TRBJ2-7; no firm D call. Trimming removed 2 bases from V and 6 bases from J, with 11 bases in between. CDR1 and CDR2 (germline): KGHSH, LQKENI. This CDR3 contains 13 residues. CDR3 loop: CASSPNPESEQYV. The CDR3 nucleotides are TGTGCCAGCTCACCAAATCCGGAGTCCGAGCAGTACGTC.

The sample holds many counts of this clonotype. This rearrangement joins TRBV5-1 to TRBJ1-1; TRBD1 might be the D (5 bases). Trimming took off 0 bases at V and 5 bases at J, with 11 bases between the two ends. Germline CDR1 SGHRS, CDR2 YFSETQ. CDR3 length: 14 residues. DNA for the CDR3: TGCGCCAGCAGCTTGGCGGGCGAGGGGACTGAAGCTTTCTTT. Translating gives CASSLAGEGTEAFF.

Only a few counts were recorded for this clonotype. The genes are TRBV20-1 and TRBJ1-6, with D possibly being TRBD1 (5 bases). Trimming cost V 1 base and J 13 bases, with 14 bases left between them. This CDR3 has 13 amino acids. Per germline, CDR1 DFQATT and CDR2 SNEGSKA (reference sequence). This CDR3 reads CSARGGVLKPLHF. In DNA form, the CDR3 reads TGCAGTGCTAGAGGGGGGGTTCTTAAGCCCCTCCACTTT.

The V and J genes are TRBV5-1 and TRBJ2-3; 9 bases align to TRBD2. The CDR3 extends over 17 amino acids. CDR1 and CDR2 from the germline V gene are SGHRS and YFSETQ. Trimming cost V 0 bases and J 1 base; bases outside gene matches: 6. The CDR3 bases are TGCGCCAGCAGCTTGGCCTCGACTAGCGGCCGCACAGATACGCAGTATTTT. Translated: CASSLASTSGRTDTQYF.

The chain combines TRBV20-1 with TRBJ2-5; a possible D gene is TRBD2 (7 bases). Trimming left V 3 bases short and J 5 bases short, with 19 bases between. The CDR3 consists of 15 residues. The germline CDR1 and CDR2 sequences are DFQATT and SNEGSKA (reference sequence). CDR3 nucleotides: TGCAGTGCTAGGGGCGGGGGCCCTATTGGGGAGACCCAGTACTTC. It specifies CSARGGGPIGETQYF.

Turning to this clonotype: The junction differs from germline at one of its ends, possibly a read error. The rearrangement joins TRBV3-1 to TRBJ2-1; 8 nucleotides align to TRBD1. From germline, CDR1 is LGHDT and CDR2 YNNKEL (reference sequence). This CDR3 region has 14 residues. CDR3 in amino acids: CASTQTRTGFEQFF. The CDR3 DNA sequence: TGTGCCAGCACCCAAACAAGGACAGGGTTTGAGCAGTTCTTC.

This clonotype was counted ten times or more. The chain has TRBV5-1 and TRBJ1-1; no clear D gene. V lost 4 bases and J 4 bases, leaving 14 bases between the germline ends. The CDR3 is 14 amino acids. Germline V gene lookup returns CDR1 SGHRS and CDR2 YFSETQ. CDR3 amino acids: CASSPGRYSTEAFF. The CDR3 DNA follows: TGCGCCAGCAGCCCCGGGCGTTACAGCACTGAAGCTTTCTTT.

The chain recombines TRBV10-2 with TRBJ2-1; TRBD2 agrees at 10 bases. This CDR3 spans 13 amino acids. J gave up 7 bases and V 7 bases, and 4 bases lay outside the gene matches. Germline V gene sequence: CDR1 WSHSY, CDR2 SAAADI. The CDR3 reads CASISGRGNEQFF. The CDR3 DNA reads TGCGCCAGCATCAGCGGGAGGGGAAATGAGCAGTTCTTC.

There are many counts of this clonotype. The chain links TRBV20-1 to TRBJ1-5; possible D gene TRBD1, 6 bases. This CDR3 has 14 residues. Per the germline V gene, CDR1 is DFQATT and CDR2 is SNEGSKA (reference sequence). Trimming removed 5 bases from V and 7 bases from J, with 18 bases in between. CDR3: CSAEQGAGEQPQHF. In DNA form, the CDR3 reads TGCAGTGCTGAACAGGGCGCGGGGGAACAGCCCCAGCATTTT.

The V gene is TRBV20-1, the J gene TRBJ2-7; 9 bases map to TRBD1. Unmatched junction bases numbered 10, after V lost 6 bases and J lost 4 bases. This CDR3 spans 14 amino acids. The germline V gene has CDR1 DFQATT and CDR2 SNEGSKA (reference sequence). CDR3 sequence reads: CSAKHRGQSYEQYF. The CDR3 DNA sequence: TGCAGTGCCAAGCACAGGGGGCAATCATACGAGCAGTACTTC.

The chain is built from TRBV5-1 and TRBJ2-1, with 9 bases aligning to TRBD2. This CDR3 has 17 amino acids. Germline loops: CDR1 SGHRS, CDR2 YFSETQ. The junction had 12 bases not matched to a gene; V was cut back by 2 bases and J by 6 bases. The CDR3: CASSFAPGLAGPNEQFF. In DNA form, the CDR3 reads TGCGCCAGCAGCTTCGCCCCGGGGCTAGCGGGGCCCAATGAGCAGTTCTTC.

The table lists this clonotype with a few counts. The J gene is TRBJ2-7, the V gene TRBV3-1, with D possibly TRBD1 on 6 matching bases. CDR3 length equals 14 residues. Looked up from germline, CDR1 is LGHDT and CDR2 is YNNKEL (reference sequence). Trimming shortened V by 4 bases and J by 3 bases, and 13 bases separated the two germline ends. CDR3 sequence (DNA): TGTGCCAGCAGCCCCACAGGGCTTTTCTACGAGCAGTACTTC. Translating it yields CASSPTGLFYEQYF.

This clonotype was counted between two and nine times. The chain employs TRBV20-1 and TRBJ2-7, with 8 bases aligning to TRBD2. This CDR3 is 15 amino acids long. Germline loops: CDR1 DFQATT, CDR2 SNEGSKA (reference sequence). V dropped 3 bases and J dropped 2; count of bases not matched to a gene: 9. The CDR3 loop reads CSASGREGPTYEQYV. The CDR3 DNA follows: TGCAGTGCTAGTGGACGGGAGGGACCCACCTACGAGCAGTACGTC.

CDR3 in DNA: TGCAGTGCCGTAACAGGGGACAGCACAGATACGCAGTATTTT. The encoded protein is CSAVTGDSTDTQYF. The chain is built from TRBV20-1 and TRBJ2-3; 7 bases align to TRBD1. The CDR3 has 14 amino acids. CDR1 and CDR2 from the germline V gene are DFQATT and SNEGSKA (reference sequence). Trimming cost V 6 bases and J 0 bases; bases outside gene matches: 6.

The chain combines TRBV19 with TRBJ2-1; the D is unclear. Germline V gene lookup returns CDR1 LNHDA and CDR2 SQIVND (reference sequence). Trimming shortened V by 0 bases and J by 2 bases, and 5 bases separated the two germline ends. CDR3 length equals 14 residues. The CDR3: CASSIDPPYNEQFF. Here the CDR3 DNA reads TGTGCCAGTAGTATAGACCCCCCCTACAATGAGCAGTTCTTC.

The V gene is TRBV25-1, the J gene TRBJ2-7; D gene unclear. Trimming pared 3 bases from V and 6 bases from J, leaving 6 bases between. The CDR3 has 11 amino acids. Per germline, CDR1 MGHDK and CDR2 SYGVNS. This CDR3 is CASSDSGEQYF. CDR3 nucleotides: TGTGCCAGCAGTGACTCGGGCGAGCAGTACTTC.